These 14 T cell receptor beta chains came from one sample sequenced in a study of cytomegalovirus exposure and HLA in healthy donors. Primers included in the PCR were 60 Vbeta and 13 Jbeta primers. Measured with immunoSEQ multiplex PCR; TCRdb has only the in-frame clones, and not every one. The sample lists 150,000 to 200,000 clones, approximately 80% seen once, with under 9% in the top ten. Sample: PBMCs. These receptors came from a woman between 40 and 55 years old in good health and CMV-seropositive.

The chain couples TRBV25-1 to TRBJ2-7, with TRBD1 matching over 11 bases. Germline values: CDR1 MGHDK, CDR2 SYGVNS. The trim removed 5 bases at V and 2 bases at J, leaving 5 bases unmatched. The CDR3 sequence is 15 residues long. The CDR3 region has the DNA TGTGCCAGCAGTACCCCGGGACAGGGGGCCTACGAGCAGTACTTC. This gives the protein CASSTPGQGAYEQYF.

This clone was recorded only once. The chain has TRBV7-3 and TRBJ2-5; D is possibly TRBD2 (6 bases). This CDR3 is 14 amino acids long. Germline assignment: CDR1 SGHTA and CDR2 FQGTGA. V was clipped by 3 bases and J by 2 bases, with 10 bases between them. The CDR3 spells CASSLAGSQETQYF. Here the CDR3 DNA reads TGTGCCAGCAGCTTGGCGGGGAGTCAAGAGACCCAGTACTTC.

This sequence joins TRBV9 and TRBJ1-2; tentatively, D is TRBD1 (5 bases). The V gene's germline CDR1 is SGDLS and CDR2 YYNGEE. V was cut by 0 bases and J by 4 bases, with 13 bases left in between. The CDR3 sequence is 15 residues long. CDR3 nucleotide sequence: TGTGCCAGCAGCGTAGGGCAGGGACTAGGCTATGGCTACACCTTC. Translated: CASSVGQGLGYGYTF.

The chain carries TRBV5-6 and TRBJ1-5; D gene unclear. CDR3 length: 13 amino acids. The V end was cut by 3 bases, the J end by 0 bases, with 4 bases between. In germline, CDR1 is SGHDT, CDR2 YYEEEE. The chain's CDR3 is CASSSNSNQPQHF. CDR3 sequence (DNA): TGTGCCAGCAGCTCTAATAGCAATCAGCCCCAGCATTTT.

This chain joins TRBV4-2 and TRBJ2-3; 9 nucleotides line up with TRBD2. Germline CDR1 and CDR2: LGHNA and YNFKEQ. The length of the CDR3 is 16 residues. After removal of 1 base from V and 6 bases from J, the junction contained 8 bases not matched to a gene. CDR3 region: CASSQVRGGAIDTQYF. For the CDR3, the DNA is TGTGCCAGCAGCCAAGTCCGCGGGGGGGCCATCGATACGCAGTATTTT.

V gene TRBV2 combines with J gene TRBJ2-3; D is ambiguous. Germline V gene lookup returns CDR1 SNHLY and CDR2 FYNNEI. The V end was cut by 3 bases, the J end by 7 bases, with 5 bases between. This CDR3 contains 11 residues. The CDR3 loop reads CASSDSYTQYF. In DNA, the CDR3 is TGTGCCAGCAGTGACTCCTATACGCAGTATTTT.

In nucleotides, the CDR3 is TGTGCCATCTCCGGGATCTATAATTCACCCCTCCACTTT. As protein: CAISGIYNSPLHF. The gene calls are TRBV7-9 and TRBJ1-6, with unresolved D. V dropped 10 bases and J dropped 3 bases, with 10 bases sitting between them. Germline V lookup: CDR1 SEHNR, CDR2 FQNEAQ (reference sequence). The CDR3 is 13 amino acids.

The chain combines TRBV5-4 with TRBJ2-7, with D possibly TRBD1 on 6 matching bases. Trimming took 2 bases from V and 6 from J, leaving 9 bases between them. This CDR3 region has 12 residues. Germline CDR1 reads SGHNT; CDR2 reads YYREEE (reference sequence). CDR3 loop: CASSLGGLEQYF. CDR3 bases: TGTGCCAGCAGCTTAGGGGGTCTCGAGCAGTACTTC.

This clone was counted between two and nine times. This chain joins TRBV28 and TRBJ2-5, with D perhaps TRBD1 (6 bases). V was trimmed by 10 bases and J by 5 bases, leaving 14 bases between them. The CDR3 consists of 12 residues. Germline assignment: CDR1 MDHEN and CDR2 SYDVKM. The CDR3 reads CATWGRRETQYF. CDR3 bases: TGTGCCACCTGGGGGCGTCGGGAGACCCAGTACTTC.

CDR3 residues: CAILRGACGTGELFF. DNA for the CDR3: TGTGCCATACTCAGAGGCGCGTGTGGCACCGGGGAGCTGTTTTTT. V and J are TRBV2 and TRBJ2-2; no clear D. Germline V gives CDR1 SNHLY, CDR2 FYNNEI. V shed 10 bases and J shed 4 bases, with 19 bases lying between them. This CDR3 contains 15 residues.

The chain recombines TRBV7-3 with TRBJ1-2; 7 positions agree with TRBD1. The V segment lost 2 bases and the J segment 7 bases; nucleotides outside the gene matches: 10. The CDR3 sequence is 15 residues long. CDR1 SGHTA and CDR2 FQGTGA come from the germline V gene. The CDR3 DNA follows: TGTGCCAGCAGCTTATCTATGGGACAGTCGGGTGGCTACACCTTC. Translated, it gives CASSLSMGQSGGYTF.

This clone occurred a few times. This chain links TRBV11-2 with TRBJ2-4; tentative D call: TRBD1 (6 bases). Germline CDR1 and CDR2: SGHAT and FQNNGV. V shed 3 bases and J shed 3 bases, with 12 bases lying between them. This CDR3 spans 15 amino acids. CDR3 nucleotides: TGTGCCAGCAGCTTTAACAGGGTAGACAAAAACATTCAGTACTTC. This encodes CASSFNRVDKNIQYF.

This clone was seen only a few times. The chain has TRBV6-5 and TRBJ1-2, with D unresolved. The CDR3 sequence is 15 residues long. The V and J ends lost 5 bases and 0 bases respectively, with 13 bases between them. In germline, CDR1 is MNHEY, CDR2 SVGAGI. The CDR3 reads CASSGSGKANYGYTF. The CDR3 DNA reads TGTGCCAGCAGTGGGTCGGGGAAAGCTAACTATGGCTACACCTTC.

The V and J genes are TRBV30 and TRBJ1-2; D is uncertain. The V gene lost 3 bases and the J gene lost 6 bases, with 5 bases spanning the gap. CDR3 length: 10 amino acids. Germline V gene lookup returns CDR1 GTSNPN and CDR2 SVGIG (reference sequence). The CDR3 region is CAWRRNGYTF. CDR3 in DNA: TGTGCCTGGAGGAGAAATGGCTACACCTTC.